The clone carrying this T cell receptor (beta chain) was observed many times. These data are taken from a study of read filtering for tumor transcriptome and immune sequencing. This library used 300 to 500 ng RNA and molecular barcoded adaptors spanning alpha/delta and beta/gamma chains. TCRdb recomputed calls from the reads with MiXCR, one row per CDR3 protein. This table holds some 50,000 distinct CDR3 sequences, roughly 20% found once. The V and J ends lost 4 bases and 3 bases, in that order; junction bases with no gene match: 5. Looked up from germline, CDR1 is MDHEN and CDR2 is SYDVKM. The CDR3 is made up of 14 amino acids.

Sequencing was performed on a population of CD138-negative cells sorted from bone marrow. The TCR sequence derives from a donor aged 40 or older with multiple myeloma. This chain uses TRBV28 with TRBJ2-7; 8 positions agree with TRBD2. The CDR3 region is CASSYSGTYYEQYF. CDR3 bases: TGTGCCAGCAGTTATAGCGGGACGTACTACGAGCAGTACTTC. The full variable domain, completed using reference TRBV28 and TRBJ2-7, is DVKVTQSSRYLVKRTGEKVFLECVQDMDHENMFWYRQDPGLGLRLIYFSYDVKMKEKGDIPEGYSVSREKKERFSLILESASTNQTSMYLCASSYSGTYYEQYFGPGTRLTVT.